The following is a T cell receptor beta chain sequence with its context. Its antigen is not identified. This CDR3 comprises 15 residues. Germline V lookup: CDR1 LGHNA, CDR2 YNFKEQ. Trimming at V came to 3 bases and at J to 5 bases, leaving 5 bases not matched to a gene. The time point here: week 35, safety follow-up. With topical imiquimod, each dose of the vaccine consisted of 300 ug of mutant IDH1 20-mer peptide. Those who donated had recent WHO grade 3 or 4 IDH1-mutant, ATRX-lost astrocytomas. The data originate from a study of a mutant IDH1 vaccine in newly diagnosed glioma. Study at large: Following radiotherapy alone, or alongside temozolomide cycles, vaccination was started after an interval of 4-6 weeks. Overall study findings and caveats: In 93.3% of patients, immune responses induced by the vaccine occurred.

The protocol was immunoSEQ multiplex PCR, while the TCRdb copy is restricted to in-frame clones and leaves out a portion. The sample includes about 65,000 clones, 80% to 90% of them seen just once. This specimen consisted of PBMCs, obtained from a glioma patient whose treatment included an IDH1 peptide vaccine. The chain combines TRBV4-2 with TRBJ2-2; 8 bases line up with TRBD1. The clonotype originates from a man aged 40-49 years with glioma. The CDR3 spells CASSHPDRETGELFF. As DNA, the CDR3 is TGTGCCAGCAGCCACCCGGACAGGGAGACCGGGGAGCTGTTTTTT.